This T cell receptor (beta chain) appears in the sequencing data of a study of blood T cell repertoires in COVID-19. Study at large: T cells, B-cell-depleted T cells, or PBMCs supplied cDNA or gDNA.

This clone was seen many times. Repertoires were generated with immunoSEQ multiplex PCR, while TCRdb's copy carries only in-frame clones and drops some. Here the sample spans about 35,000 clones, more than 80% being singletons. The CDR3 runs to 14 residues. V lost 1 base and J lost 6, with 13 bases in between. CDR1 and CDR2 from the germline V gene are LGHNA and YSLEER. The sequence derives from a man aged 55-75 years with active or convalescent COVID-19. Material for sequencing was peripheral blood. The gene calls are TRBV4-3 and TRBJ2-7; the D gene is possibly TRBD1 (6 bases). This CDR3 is CASSQAPYRVEQYV. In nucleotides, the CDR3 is TGCGCCAGCAGCCAAGCCCCCTACAGGGTCGAGCAGTACGTC.